This TCR beta chain is from a study of blood T cell repertoires in COVID-19. The V gene's germline CDR1 is SGHKS and CDR2 YYEKEE (reference sequence). This CDR3 comprises 16 residues. V gave up 4 bases and J gave up 2 bases; unmatched junction bases: 6. The data were produced by immunoSEQ multiplex PCR, yet TCRdb's version contains in-frame clones alone and is incomplete. The sample shows approximately 300,000 clones, 85% to 90% of them seen only once. The sample consisted of peripheral blood. This receptor was obtained from a man under 40 with acute or convalescent COVID-19. The rearrangement links TRBV5-5 to TRBJ2-3; 11 nucleotides line up with TRBD2. CDR3 sequence (DNA): TGTGCCAGCAGCCCCACTAGCGGGAGAGACACAGATACGCAGTATTTT. It translates to CASSPTSGRDTDTQYF. Full variable domain (missing parts from reference TRBV5-5 and TRBJ2-3): DAGVTQSPTHLIKTRGQQVTLRCSPISGHKSVSWYQQVLGQGPQFIFQYYEKEERGRGNFPDRFSARQFPNYSSELNVNALLLGDSALYLCASSPTSGRDTDTQYFGPGTRLTVL.